This T cell receptor beta chain is from a study of vaccination effects on CD4 cells after COVID-19 (dated by TCRdb to between 2021 and 2023). Describing the broader study: Each participant got two doses of an mRNA SARS-CoV-2 vaccine, either BNT162b2 or mRNA-1273. SARS-CoV-2 spike-specific CD4+ TCR repertoires were compared before and after mRNA vaccination in COVID-19 convalescent patients and in infection-naive vaccine recipients. The full study included some eleven COVID-19 convalescent patients and several SARS-CoV-2-naive healthy vaccine recipients. The Oncomine TCR Beta short-read assay on an Illumina iSeq 100 was used to sequence cultures from other donors in the study.

Library preparation was by the immunoSEQ multiplex PCR assay. DNA from the cultured and isolated CD4+ T cells underwent TCR beta CDR3 sequencing. As for the authors' bioinformatics: Non-productive TCR sequences were discarded, and reads were trimmed to the CDR3 region, with only CDR3s of 7 or more amino acids retained. Antigen-specific clonotypes were identified with the MANAFEST web app by comparing expansion in peptide wells against reference cultures. Positive clones required FDR<0.05 expansion versus reference and all other wells, odds ratio above 5, and frequency above 0.1% in two replicate wells. A clonotype was defined as cross-reactive if the clonotype was significantly expanded both in SARS-CoV-2 spike wells and in at least one common cold coronavirus spike condition. CDR3 similarity was assessed by Levenshtein distance with the stringdist R package, and unrooted trees were built with ape in R 3.6.1. As stored in TCRdb, this immuneACCESS dataset retains in-frame rearrangements with V and J assigned. A fraction of the clones does not appear; measured against another copy, unresolved V genes explain less than half of the discrepancy, and the remainder lacks a known reason. Clone size and V and J calls were adopted from that table, with D and trimming inferred from the DNA. Across this sample there are some 22,000 clones, with 65% to 75% seen only once. The ten top clones hold 2.5% to 4% of the sample.

Overall results and qualifications from the work: Clones induced by infection and clones induced by vaccination both contracted markedly at late timepoints after vaccination, which fits with T cell responses waning over time. Among healthy vaccine recipients, nearly all vaccine-induced clones were SARS-CoV-2 mono-reactive, and just 1 of 255 was cross-reactive with common cold coronaviruses. Limitations of the study were the small number of convalescent patients and the absence of early post-infection timepoints.

The CDR3 holds 13 amino acids from the cysteine to the phenylalanine. CDR3 DNA only is kept here, 39 bases in frame from base 1. The germline V gene provides CDR1 SGHRS and CDR2 YFSETQ. V sheds 8 bases and J sheds 8 bases, leaving 19 bases between their ends. To identify antigen-specific CD4+ T cell clonotypes by their expansion, the ViraFEST assay first stimulated PBMC with viral peptide pools and then applied TCR sequencing. After less than 13 days of culture, CD4+ T cells were isolated with the EasySep CD4+ T cell isolation kit. Negative nucleocapsid antibody results before and after vaccination confirmed that the healthy vaccine recipients had no prior SARS-CoV-2 infection. About 1.8 million PBMC per well were cultured with 8.5 to 10 ug/ml peptides in IMDM containing around 5% human AB serum, about 9.6 IU/ml IL-2 and gentamicin. On days 3 and 7, half of the culture medium was replaced with fresh IL-2-containing medium. Unless otherwise noted, each peptide stimulation condition was cultured in triplicate wells. Using Ficoll-Paque Plus gradient centrifugation, PBMC were separated from whole blood and then either used fresh or cryopreserved at -140C. The overlapping peptide pools covered the spike proteins of SARS-CoV-2 and of the common cold coronaviruses HCoV-NL63, HCoV-OC43 and HCoV-229E. The QIAamp micro DNA kit was used to extract genomic DNA from the cultured CD4+ T cells.

With regard to this clone: Its antigen remains undetermined. No base-level quality is on record; no much larger clone is a single base apart.

The source material was CD4+ T cells from PBMCs cultured with SARS-CoV-2 spike peptides, sampled before COVID-19 vaccination. The cell subset or site label corresponds to: SARS-CoV-2 spike overlapping peptide pool stimulation. The chain couples TRBV5-1 to TRBJ1-1; the best D guess is TRBD1, with 6 bases matching. The TCR comes from a human donor who received a COVID-19 vaccine. The CDR3 reads as follows: CASMVGTQQEAFF. The DNA sequence is given as TGCGCCAGTATGGTAGGGACACAGCAGGAAGCTTTCTTT.